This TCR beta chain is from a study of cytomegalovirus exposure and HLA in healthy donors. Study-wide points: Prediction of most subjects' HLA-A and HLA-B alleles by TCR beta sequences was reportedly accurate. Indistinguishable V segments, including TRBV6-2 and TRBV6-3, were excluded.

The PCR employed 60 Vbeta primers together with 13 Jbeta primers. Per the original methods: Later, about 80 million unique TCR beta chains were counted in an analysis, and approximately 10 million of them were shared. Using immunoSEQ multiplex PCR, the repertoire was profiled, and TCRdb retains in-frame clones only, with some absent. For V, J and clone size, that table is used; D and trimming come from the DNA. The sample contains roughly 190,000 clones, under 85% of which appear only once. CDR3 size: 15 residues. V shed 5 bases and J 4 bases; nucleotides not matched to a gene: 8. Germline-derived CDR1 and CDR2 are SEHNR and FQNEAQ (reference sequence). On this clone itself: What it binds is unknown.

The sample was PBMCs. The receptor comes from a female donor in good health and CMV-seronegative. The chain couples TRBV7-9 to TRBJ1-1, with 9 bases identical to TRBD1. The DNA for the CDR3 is TGTGCCAGCAGCCCCGGACAGGGGAGGAGCACTGAAGCTTTCTTT. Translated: CASSPGQGRSTEAFF.